This T cell receptor beta chain was retrieved from a study of CD8 T cells in ankylosing spondylitis. Study-level results: The clones that were linked to disease were reported to be significantly enriched in matched synovial fluid samples from ankylosing spondylitis patients. CD8+ by phenotype, disease-linked clones were relatively rare in peripheral blood. Seemingly distinctive of ankylosing spondylitis blood was a TCR beta motif formed by eight highly homologous variants.

This clonotype was counted at least ten times. The antigen remains undetermined. TCRdb re-analysed the 5' RACE reads in MiXCR, keeping a single row per CDR3 protein. The sample shows some 37,000 distinct CDR3 sequences, 4.5% to 6% of them seen only once. The CDR3 is 12 amino acids. The TCR originated in a male donor with ankylosing spondylitis or in good health (not recorded which). The gene calls are TRBV21-1 and TRBJ1-3. TRBV21-1 corresponds to a pseudogene. The specimen sequenced was blood, either unsorted or a sorted T cell fraction (not recorded which). The CDR3 DNA sequence: TGTGCCAGCGGACGCATTGGAAACACCATATATTTT. Protein product: CASGRIGNTIYF.